The clone carrying this T cell receptor (beta chain) came up many times. As yet, its antigen is unknown. Germline V gene lookup returns CDR1 MNHEY and CDR2 SMNVEV (reference sequence). This CDR3 is 13 amino acids long. Trimming took 3 bases from V and 8 from J, leaving 11 bases between them. MiXCR, applied by TCRdb to the PCR reads, yields one record per CDR3 protein. The sample lists 80,000 to 100,000 distinct CDR3 sequences, 24% occurring once. This entry belongs to a study of molecular identifiers for immune sequencing clone quantification. General observations from the study: In CMV-specific effectors, clones above 20 copies held over 97% of molecules; naive, under 1%.

Sorted inputs of roughly 17,000 to 1,000,000 cells, with 10%, 30% or 50% RNA, yielded naive CD8 libraries. As CD8+CD4-CCR7+CD45RA+ cells, naive CD8 T cells were sorted. Sequencing used naive CD8+ T cells from blood, with Jurkat cell RNA spiked in. Subset meaning: FACS-sorted CD8+CD4-CCR7+CD45RA+ naive T cells. This receptor was identified in a human donor in good health. Some libraries in this study had Jurkat cell RNA spiked in. The gene calls are TRBV27 and TRBJ2-1; D may correspond to TRBD1 or TRBD2 (5 bases each). CDR3 in DNA: TGTGCCAGCAGTTTCGTGGGACGGGATGAGCAGTTCTTC. Translated: CASSFVGRDEQFF.